The next 30 T cell receptor beta chains were all read from a single sample in a study of blood T cell repertoires in COVID-19. Sequencing was performed with immunoSEQ multiplex PCR; in TCRdb, only in-frame clones are kept and a portion is missing. The sample consists of 200,000 to 300,000 clones, around 89% of them appearing once. Material: PBMCs or T cells enriched from blood (not recorded which). Source of these receptors: a woman aged 40 to 49 with acute COVID-19.

The V gene is TRBV6-5, the J gene TRBJ2-7; the match to TRBD2 covers 10 bases. The V gene end was trimmed by 0 bases and the J gene end by 5 bases; junction bases not matched to a gene: 4. Looked up from germline, CDR1 is MNHEY and CDR2 is SVGAGI. This CDR3 is built from 15 residues. CDR3 nucleotide sequence: TGTGCCAGCAGTTACTCGATACTAGCGGGACACGAGCAGTACTTC. Its protein is CASSYSILAGHEQYF.

V is TRBV19 and J is TRBJ2-1, with D perhaps matching TRBD2 (5 bases). V lost 2 bases and J lost 2, with 10 bases in between. The CDR3 consists of 15 residues. In germline, CDR1 is LNHDA, CDR2 SQIVND (reference sequence). CDR3 amino acids: CASSIQTGTYNEQFF. The CDR3 nucleotides read TGTGCCAGTAGTATACAAACCGGGACCTACAATGAGCAGTTCTTC.

The table lists this clone with many counts. The chain is built from TRBV30 and TRBJ1-6, with D possibly being TRBD1 (6 bases). The CDR3 length is 15 residues. Trimming stripped 0 bases from V and 5 bases from J, with 11 bases between. Germline CDR1 GTSNPN, CDR2 SVGIG (reference sequence). The CDR3 region has the DNA TGTGCCTGGAGTGTAGGGGGGGGGCATAATTCACCCCTCCACTTT. Its protein product is CAWSVGGGHNSPLHF.

The chain joins TRBV7-6 to TRBJ2-3, with TRBD1 identical over 11 bases. The germline gives CDR1 SGHVS, CDR2 FNYEAQ. The CDR3 is 18 amino acids. After removal of 1 base from V and 2 bases from J, the junction contained 8 bases not matched to a gene. The chain's CDR3 is CASSLVGGGQGVTDTQYF. For the CDR3, the DNA is TGTGCCAGCAGCTTAGTAGGCGGGGGACAGGGGGTCACAGATACGCAGTATTTT.

The genes are TRBV4-1 and TRBJ2-1; TRBD2 agrees at 8 bases. The CDR3 is 16 amino acids. Looked up from germline, CDR1 is MGHRA and CDR2 is YSYEKL. Unmatched junction bases numbered 9, after V lost 4 bases and J lost 4 bases. CDR3 in DNA: TGCGCCAGCAGCCTCCGAGCGGGAGACACGTACAATGAGCAGTTCTTC. Encoded protein: CASSLRAGDTYNEQFF.

This chain links TRBV5-1 with TRBJ2-1; 11 positions match TRBD2. The CDR3 length is 15 residues. Germline CDR1 reads SGHRS; CDR2 reads YFSETQ. After removal of 6 bases from V and 3 bases from J, the junction contained 5 bases not matched to a gene. In nucleotides, the CDR3 is TGCGCCAGCAAACAACTAGCGGGAGTCTACAATGAGCAGTTCTTC. It translates to CASKQLAGVYNEQFF.

The genes are TRBV28 and TRBJ2-3; 10 bases fit TRBD2. This CDR3 comprises 16 residues. Trimming at V came to 5 bases and at J to 2 bases, leaving 7 bases not matched to a gene. CDR1 is MDHEN, CDR2 SYDVKM, per germline. The CDR3 DNA is TGTGCCAGCAGTCCAGTAGCGGGAGGACTCACAGATACGCAGTATTTT. It specifies CASSPVAGGLTDTQYF.

The genes are TRBV4-1 and TRBJ2-7; 11 bases match TRBD2. Germline V gene data show CDR1 as MGHRA and CDR2 as YSYEKL. The CDR3 is 16 amino acids. After removal of 4 bases from V and 3 bases from J, the junction contained 8 bases not matched to a gene. The CDR3 bases are TGCGCCAGCAGCCGCATTCCTGGGACTAGCGGCTACGAGCAGTACTTC. Amino acid sequence: CASSRIPGTSGYEQYF.

The rearrangement uses TRBV7-2 and TRBJ1-3; D unclear. Germline V CDR1 and CDR2: SGHTA, FQGNSA. V shed 2 bases and J shed 0 bases, with 8 bases lying between them. This CDR3 spans 15 amino acids. CDR3 DNA: TGTGCCAGCAGCTTAAGCAAGAGCTCTGGAAACACCATATATTTT. Protein sequence: CASSLSKSSGNTIYF.

The chain employs TRBV11-3 and TRBJ2-2, with D tentatively TRBD1 (6 bases). Germline values: CDR1 SGHNT, CDR2 YENEEA. Deletions cut 10 bases from V and 0 bases from J, with 12 bases between. This CDR3 is 14 amino acids long. CDR3 amino acids: CATTTGTNTGELFF. The CDR3 DNA sequence: TGTGCCACCACGACAGGCACGAACACCGGGGAGCTGTTTTTT.

The V gene is TRBV5-4, the J gene TRBJ2-2; TRBD1 agrees at 9 bases. V lost 4 bases and J lost 3; bases outside the gene matches: 7. The CDR3 totals 16 residues. CDR1 is SGHNT and CDR2 is YYREEE in the germline V gene (reference sequence). The CDR3 DNA sequence: TGTGCCAGCAGCCCCCCGGGACAGGGATACACCGGGGAGCTGTTTTTT. This translates into CASSPPGQGYTGELFF.

The chain has TRBV9 and TRBJ1-2, with D possibly being TRBD1 (5 bases). The CDR3 is 16 residues long. Germline loops: CDR1 SGDLS, CDR2 YYNGEE. V lost 0 bases and J 3 bases, leaving 15 bases between the germline ends. CDR3 in amino acids: CASSVDGGGGYYGYTF. CDR3 nucleotides: TGTGCCAGCAGCGTAGATGGGGGAGGAGGGTACTATGGCTACACCTTC.

V is TRBV18 and J is TRBJ2-3; 7 nucleotides agree with TRBD1. The CDR3 extends over 15 amino acids. Germline V CDR1 and CDR2: KGHSH, LQKENI. The V segment lost 3 bases and the J segment 4 bases; nucleotides outside the gene matches: 7. The CDR3 DNA reads TGTGCCAGCTCACCGAAGACAGGGTTATCAGATACGCAGTATTTT. Amino acids: CASSPKTGLSDTQYF.

The chain couples TRBV29-1 to TRBJ1-5; no clear D. From germline, CDR1 is SQVTM and CDR2 ANQGSEA. The CDR3 is 13 residues long. V dropped 2 bases and J dropped 6 bases, with 11 bases sitting between them. The CDR3 sequence is CSVESGVGQPQHF. CDR3 in DNA: TGCAGCGTTGAATCCGGGGTAGGTCAGCCCCAGCATTTT.

The V gene is TRBV19, the J gene TRBJ2-2; D may be TRBD2 (6 bases). Germline V CDR1 and CDR2: LNHDA, SQIVND (reference sequence). The CDR3 runs to 14 residues. V lost 5 bases to trimming and J lost 4 bases, with 11 bases between them. The CDR3, as DNA: TGTGCCAGTAGTTTAGCGGTTATCACCGGGGAGCTGTTTTTT. It is translated as CASSLAVITGELFF.

The J gene is TRBJ2-7, the V gene TRBV29-1; TRBD1 is a possible D gene (6 bases). The CDR3 length is 14 residues. From germline, CDR1 is SQVTM and CDR2 ANQGSEA. V shed 1 base and J shed 3 bases, with 13 bases lying between them. CDR3 sequence: CSVEATGSLYEQYF. CDR3 nucleotide sequence: TGCAGCGTTGAAGCGACAGGATCCCTCTACGAGCAGTACTTC.

This clone occurred once. J is TRBJ1-2 and V is TRBV9, with 9 bases aligning to TRBD1. This CDR3 has 14 amino acids. In germline, CDR1 is SGDLS, CDR2 YYNGEE. Unmatched junction bases numbered 12, after V lost 7 bases and J lost 8 bases. The CDR3 sequence is CASASLGTGYGYTF. Written as DNA, the CDR3 is TGTGCCAGCGCCTCTTTGGGGACAGGGTACGGCTACACCTTC.

V is TRBV29-1 and J is TRBJ2-1; TRBD2 is a possible D gene (6 bases). This CDR3 has 14 amino acids. Trimming cost V 4 bases and J 4 bases, with 14 bases left between them. Germline CDR1 reads SQVTM; CDR2 reads ANQGSEA. The CDR3: CSVGEAGVYNEQFF. The CDR3 DNA reads TGCAGCGTTGGGGAAGCGGGTGTTTACAATGAGCAGTTCTTC.

The rearrangement joins TRBV11-2 to TRBJ1-2; TRBD1 might be the D (6 bases). Per the germline V gene, CDR1 is SGHAT and CDR2 is FQNNGV. V was clipped by 0 bases and J by 8 bases, with 16 bases between them. This CDR3 is 15 amino acids long. Written as DNA, the CDR3 is TGTGCCAGCAGCTTAGATCCTGCCCAGGGGAGCGGCTACACCTTC. Translated, it gives CASSLDPAQGSGYTF.

The chain links TRBV5-1 to TRBJ1-1; possible D gene TRBD1, 5 bases. Germline CDR1 SGHRS, CDR2 YFSETQ. There are 16 residues in the CDR3. Trimming shortened V by 4 bases and J by 4 bases, and 20 bases separated the two germline ends. The CDR3 spells CASSRGGSGTPTEAFF. CDR3 coding DNA: TGCGCCAGCAGCCGGGGGGGGTCCGGGACCCCCACTGAAGCTTTCTTT.

V gene TRBV11-3 combines with J gene TRBJ1-2; D remains ambiguous. Trimming removed 1 base at V and 13 bases at J, with 10 bases between. In germline, CDR1 is SGHNT, CDR2 YENEEA. There are 11 residues in the CDR3. The CDR3 bases are TGTGCCAGCAGCTTAGGGGCCCTCCTCACCTTC. Translation: CASSLGALLTF. Looking up the rest from reference TRBV11-3 and TRBJ1-2 gives the full variable domain: EAGVVQSPRYKIIEKKQPVAFWCNPISGHNTLYWYLQNLGQGPELLIRYENEEAVDDSQLPKDRFSAERLKGVDSTLKIQPAELGDSAVYLCASSLGALLTFGSGTRLTVV.

The chain recombines TRBV19 with TRBJ2-1, with 11 bases fitting TRBD2. The germline V gene has CDR1 LNHDA and CDR2 SQIVND (reference sequence). There are 14 residues in the CDR3. Germline trimming cut 5 bases from V and 8 bases from J; bases unmatched to any gene: 5. The CDR3 coding sequence is TGTGCCAGTAGTTTGGTAGCGGGAGGGCATGAGCAGTTCTTC. This codes for CASSLVAGGHEQFF.

In regard to this clone: At one end, the junction sequence differs from germline, possibly due to a read error. This chain uses TRBV18 with TRBJ2-3; 13 bases map to TRBD2. The CDR3 totals 17 residues. Germline assignment: CDR1 KGHSH and CDR2 LQKENI. The CDR3 sequence: CASSPLAGGHSTDTQYF. CDR3 DNA sequence: TGTGCCAGCTCCCCACTAGCGGGAGGGCATAGCACAGATACGCAGTATTTT.

This clone showed up just a few times. The V and J genes are TRBV19 and TRBJ2-1; TRBD2 agrees at 10 bases. From germline, CDR1 is LNHDA and CDR2 SQIVND (reference sequence). Unmatched junction bases numbered 7, after V lost 5 bases and J lost 3 bases. The CDR3 runs to 16 residues. CDR3 nucleotides: TGTGCCAGTAGTGATCGTCCTAGCGGGGGCTACAATGAGCAGTTCTTC. This gives the protein CASSDRPSGGYNEQFF.

This chain connects TRBV10-3 to TRBJ2-6, with 11 bases identical to TRBD1. V was pared by 6 bases and J by 3 bases, with 10 bases of the junction left unmatched. Germline assignment: CDR1 ENHRY and CDR2 SYGVKD. The CDR3 runs 18 residues. The DNA of the CDR3 is TGTGCCATCAGCTTTGCCGGGACAGGGGGTTATGGGGCCAACGTCCTGACTTTC. Translation: CAISFAGTGGYGANVLTF.

The chain recombines TRBV24-1 with TRBJ2-3; D is unresolved. The V gene's germline CDR1 is KGHDR and CDR2 SFDVKD. CDR3 length: 14 residues. The ends were cut back, 5 bases at V and 4 bases at J, with 12 bases in the middle. CDR3 in DNA: TGTGCCACCAGTGGTCTGTTAATCCCAGATACGCAGTATTTT. This sequence encodes CATSGLLIPDTQYF.

This clone appeared once. CDR3 nucleotide sequence: TGTGCCAGCAGCGTAGCTACGGGAGCGGGAGCTCGAGAGACCCAGTACTTC. This translates into CASSVATGAGARETQYF. The chain uses TRBV9 and TRBJ2-5; 8 bases line up with TRBD2. The length of the CDR3 is 17 residues. J lost 4 bases, V lost 0 bases, and 11 bases had no gene match. CDR1 and CDR2 from the germline V gene are SGDLS and YYNGEE.

The chain joins TRBV27 to TRBJ1-5; 11 nucleotides match TRBD1. V was pared by 6 bases and J by 2 bases, with 3 bases of the junction left unmatched. This CDR3 spans 15 amino acids. Per germline, CDR1 MNHEY and CDR2 SMNVEV (reference sequence). CDR3 protein: CASSRDRGGNQPQHF. The CDR3 DNA reads TGTGCCAGCAGCAGGGACAGGGGGGGCAATCAGCCCCAGCATTTT.

The J gene is TRBJ2-3, the V gene TRBV5-4; D remains unclear. The CDR3 extends over 11 amino acids. Per germline, CDR1 SGHNT and CDR2 YYREEE (reference sequence). The ends were cut back, 1 base at V and 6 bases at J, with 3 bases in the middle. For the CDR3, the DNA is TGTGCCAGCAGCTTGAGCGATACGCAGTATTTT. Protein product: CASSLSDTQYF.

The rearrangement uses TRBV3-1 (or the pseudogene TRBV3-2) and TRBJ2-1, with 10 positions matching TRBD2. CDR3 length equals 13 residues. The V gene end was trimmed by 5 bases and the J gene end by 9 bases; junction bases not matched to a gene: 4. Germline CDR1 reads LGHDT; CDR2 reads YNNKEL (reference sequence). Here the CDR3 DNA reads TGTGCCAGCAGCTTCCGGACTAGCGGTGAGCAGTTCTTC. Encoded protein: CASSFRTSGEQFF.